This entry lists 27 T cell receptor beta chains sequenced from one sample in a study of cytomegalovirus exposure and HLA in healthy donors. With 60 Vbeta and 13 Jbeta primers, the PCR was carried out. Only in-frame clones appear in the TCRdb table, and some are missing; sequencing was by immunoSEQ multiplex PCR. In the table there are more than 25,000 clones, less than 70% of which are singletons. The sample comprised PBMCs. The receptor source for this set is a male donor in good health and CMV-seropositive.

This clone showed up just once. This chain joins TRBV10-2 and TRBJ1-2; D gene uncertain. V lost 7 bases and J lost 4, with 10 bases in between. Per the germline V gene, CDR1 is WSHSY and CDR2 is SAAADI. This CDR3 has 12 residues. The CDR3 protein is CASTQQSYGYTF. The CDR3 DNA reads as TGCGCCAGCACCCAACAGAGCTATGGCTACACCTTC.

V gene TRBV5-1 combines with J gene TRBJ2-5; TRBD2 might be the D (6 bases). From germline, CDR1 is SGHRS and CDR2 YFSETQ. V gave up 4 bases and J gave up 1 base, with 11 bases separating them. The CDR3 has 14 amino acids. The chain's CDR3 is CASSPGDSQETQYF. As DNA, the CDR3 is TGCGCCAGCAGCCCGGGGGACTCCCAAGAGACCCAGTACTTC.

Details on this clone: Germline and junction disagree at one end, which may indicate a read error. The sample carries other DNA sequences with the same CDR3. The chain has TRBV5-1 and TRBJ1-5; 7 nucleotides align to TRBD1. There are 15 residues in the CDR3. The germline CDR1 and CDR2 sequences are SGHRS and YFSETQ. The CDR3 coding sequence is TGTGCCAGCAGCTGGACAGGTTCGAGCGATCAGCCCCAGCATTTT. It encodes CASSWTGSSDQPQHF.

The V gene is TRBV7-9, the J gene TRBJ1-1; no definite D call. The germline V gene encodes CDR1 SEHNR and CDR2 FQNEAQ (reference sequence). This CDR3 has 14 amino acids. Trimming removed 2 bases from V and 2 bases from J, with 9 bases in between. The CDR3: CASSLNSYNTEAFF. CDR3 DNA: TGTGCCAGCAGCTTAAACAGCTATAACACTGAAGCTTTCTTT. The variable domain in full, with the rest retrieved from reference TRBV7-9 and TRBJ1-1, is DTGVSQNPRHKITKRGQNVTFRCDPISEHNRLYWYRQTLGQGPEFLTYFQNEAQLEKSRLLSDRFSAERPKGSFSTLEIQRTEQGDSAMYLCASSLNSYNTEAFFGQGTRLTVV.

The gene calls are TRBV14 and TRBJ1-1; D is undetermined. V lost 1 base to trimming and J lost 0 bases, with 6 bases between them. Germline V lookup: CDR1 SGHDN, CDR2 FVKESK. This CDR3 is built from 14 residues. The CDR3 nucleotides are TGTGCCAGCAGCCAAGCCAGGCTGAACACTGAAGCTTTCTTT. Its translation is CASSQARLNTEAFF. Looking up the rest from reference TRBV14 and TRBJ1-1 gives the full variable domain: EAGVTQFPSHSVIEKGQTVTLRCDPISGHDNLYWYRRVMGKEIKFLLHFVKESKQDESGMPNNRFLAERTGGTYSTLKVQPAELEDSGVYFCASSQARLNTEAFFGQGTRLTVV.

The chain couples TRBV19 to TRBJ1-1; TRBD1 matches 9 bases. J lost 1 base, V lost 5 bases, and 5 bases had no gene match. CDR3 length: 15 residues. The germline gives CDR1 LNHDA, CDR2 SQIVND (reference sequence). Here the CDR3 DNA reads TGTGCCAGTAGTTGGCCGGGACAGGGGAACACTGAAGCTTTCTTT. Its translation: CASSWPGQGNTEAFF.

The genes are TRBV2 and TRBJ1-1; D is uncertain. CDR3 length equals 13 residues. Trimming took 4 bases from V and 0 from J, leaving 6 bases between them. From germline, CDR1 is SNHLY and CDR2 FYNNEI. CDR3 nucleotide sequence: TGTGCCAGCAGTGTAACAGTGAACACTGAAGCTTTCTTT. Its translation: CASSVTVNTEAFF.

This clone was counted only a few times. The chain has TRBV5-1 and TRBJ1-2; the D gene is possibly TRBD1 (6 bases). Germline V gene sequence: CDR1 SGHRS, CDR2 YFSETQ. The germline V and J ends were trimmed by 0 bases and 4 bases, with 10 bases remaining between them. The CDR3 extends over 14 amino acids. Here the CDR3 reads CASSLGTESYGYTF. CDR3 coding DNA: TGCGCCAGCAGCTTGGGGACAGAGAGCTATGGCTACACCTTC.

The chain employs TRBV6-6 and TRBJ2-5; TRBD2 matches 9 bases. Germline loops: CDR1 MNHNY, CDR2 SVGAGI (reference sequence). This CDR3 has 16 amino acids. V lost 5 bases, J lost 1 base, and 8 bases stayed unmatched. The CDR3 DNA reads as TGTGCCAGCAGTGTCAGACTAGCGGAGCTCCAAGAGACCCAGTACTTC. It is translated as CASSVRLAELQETQYF.

For the CDR3, the DNA is TGTGCCAGCAGCCCGGGGGTTGGAGGGGCCAACGTCCTGACTTTC. The encoded protein is CASSPGVGGANVLTF. This rearrangement joins TRBV7-3 to TRBJ2-6, with D possibly TRBD2 on 6 matching bases. The CDR3 contains 15 residues. The germline V gene has CDR1 SGHTA and CDR2 FQGTGA. The ends were cut back, 5 bases at V and 4 bases at J, with 12 bases in the middle.

The J gene is TRBJ1-6, the V gene TRBV19, with TRBD1 identical over 9 bases. Germline loops: CDR1 LNHDA, CDR2 SQIVND (reference sequence). The CDR3 sequence is 16 residues long. V shed 7 bases and J 9 bases; nucleotides not matched to a gene: 13. The CDR3 is CASKVSRDRASSPLHF. The CDR3 region has the DNA TGTGCCAGTAAGGTATCCCGGGACAGGGCAAGTTCACCCCTCCACTTT.

This clone occurred a few times. The V call is TRBV27, the J call TRBJ2-3; D not certain. The V end was cut by 6 bases, the J end by 0 bases, with 13 bases between. The CDR3 is made up of 15 amino acids. The V gene's germline CDR1 is MNHEY and CDR2 SMNVEV (reference sequence). CDR3 coding DNA: TGTGCCAGCAGAGTATTCGCGCCTAGCACAGATACGCAGTATTTT. Translated: CASRVFAPSTDTQYF.

The chain uses TRBV6-1 and TRBJ1-5, with no clear D. Trimming removed 8 bases at V and 3 bases at J, with 11 bases between. The germline V gene has CDR1 MNHNS and CDR2 SASEGT. The CDR3 contains 13 residues. CDR3 nucleotides: TGTGCCAGCCTGGAGGTGACCAATCAGCCCCAGCATTTT. It translates to CASLEVTNQPQHF.

This clone was observed a few times. The chain combines TRBV5-5 with TRBJ2-2; D may be TRBD1 (5 bases). Germline values: CDR1 SGHKS, CDR2 YYEKEE (reference sequence). V was shortened by 0 bases and J by 1 base, with 10 bases between the two germline ends. The CDR3 runs to 16 residues. This CDR3 is CASSLAPTENTGELFF. CDR3 nucleotides: TGTGCCAGCAGCTTGGCCCCGACAGAGAACACCGGGGAGCTGTTTTTT.

To note about this clone: The same CDR3 is also encoded by other DNA sequences in this sample. Here the CDR3 reads CASSLGENTEAFF. For the CDR3, the DNA is TGTGCCAGCAGCCTCGGTGAAAACACTGAAGCTTTCTTT. V usage is TRBV2 and J usage is TRBJ1-1; D gene unclear. Germline assignment: CDR1 SNHLY and CDR2 FYNNEI. This CDR3 is built from 13 residues. V lost 6 bases and J lost 2, with 10 bases in between. The full variable domain, completed using reference TRBV2 and TRBJ1-1, is EPEVTQTPSHQVTQMGQEVILRCVPISNHLYFYWYRQILGQKVEFLVSFYNNEISEKSEIFDDQFSVERPDGSNFTLKIRSTKLEDSAMYFCASSLGENTEAFFGQGTRLTVV.

The rearrangement links TRBV30 to TRBJ1-2; no firm D call. Germline lookup yields CDR1 GTSNPN and CDR2 SVGIG (reference sequence). This CDR3 comprises 12 residues. Trimming took off 4 bases at V and 9 bases at J, with 15 bases between the two ends. DNA for the CDR3: TGTGCCTGGAACCCAGAGACTATGCGCTACACCTTC. Protein: CAWNPETMRYTF.

Sample share makes this clone medium-sized. The chain has TRBV12-2 and TRBJ2-7; the table's D call, TRBD2, was not checked against the DNA. TRBV12-2 is termed a pseudogene. The CDR3 covers 19 residues. The CDR3 DNA reads as TGTGCAAGTCGCTTAGCGGAGGAGGTTATGGGTTGGAAGTCCTACGAGCAGTACTTC. Residues: CASRLAEEVMGWKSYEQYF.

This clone was detected once. The chain combines TRBV30 with TRBJ2-7, with D perhaps TRBD2 (5 bases). This CDR3 is 13 amino acids long. The germline V gene has CDR1 GTSNPN and CDR2 SVGIG (reference sequence). V was clipped by 4 bases and J by 0 bases, with 10 bases between them. The CDR3 DNA sequence: TGTGCCTGGAATGGAGGAAACTCCTACGAGCAGTACTTC. The encoded protein is CAWNGGNSYEQYF. Full variable domain (outside the CDR3, taken from reference TRBV30 and TRBJ2-7): SQTIHQWPATLVQPVGSPLSLECTVEGTSNPNLYWYRQAAGRGLQLLFYSVGIGQISSEVPQNLSASRPQDRQFILSSKKLLLSDSGFYLCAWNGGNSYEQYFGPGTRLTVT.

This clone appeared a few times. V usage is TRBV7-9 and J usage is TRBJ2-5, with 10 bases aligning to TRBD1. This CDR3 contains 14 residues. Germline-derived CDR1 and CDR2 are SEHNR and FQNEAQ (reference sequence). J lost 4 bases, V lost 5 bases, and 4 bases had no gene match. The CDR3 spells CASSPRTGGETQYF. The CDR3, as DNA: TGTGCCAGCAGCCCCCGGACAGGGGGAGAGACCCAGTACTTC.

The chain couples TRBV2 to TRBJ1-4, with D unclear. Trimming pared 7 bases from V and 3 bases from J, leaving 9 bases between. CDR3 size: 13 residues. Germline assignment: CDR1 SNHLY and CDR2 FYNNEI. For the CDR3, the DNA is TGTGCCAGCAAGGGAGGATCTAATGAAAAACTGTTTTTT. It translates to CASKGGSNEKLFF.

This clone was found a few times. The chain joins TRBV19 to TRBJ1-5; TRBD1 matches 9 bases. Germline V CDR1 and CDR2: LNHDA, SQIVND (reference sequence). The CDR3 totals 15 residues. V shed 3 bases and J 7 bases; nucleotides not matched to a gene: 7. For the CDR3, the DNA is TGTGCCAGTAGTATTTGGGACAGGGCAGCCCAGCCCCAGCATTTT. The encoded protein is CASSIWDRAAQPQHF. Full variable domain (missing parts from reference TRBV19 and TRBJ1-5): DGGITQSPKYLFRKEGQNVTLSCEQNLNHDAMYWYRQDPGQGLRLIYYSQIVNDFQKGDIAEGYSVSREKKESFPLTVTSAQKNPTAFYLCASSIWDRAAQPQHFGDGTRLSIL.

The chain recombines TRBV5-6 with TRBJ2-3, with 7 positions matching TRBD1. The V gene end was trimmed by 3 bases and the J gene end by 2 bases; junction bases not matched to a gene: 12. In germline, CDR1 is SGHDT, CDR2 YYEEEE. The CDR3 runs 17 residues. Here the CDR3 reads CASSSWTGTEFTDTQYF. The CDR3 DNA sequence: TGTGCCAGCAGCTCCTGGACCGGGACAGAGTTCACAGATACGCAGTATTTT.

The chain recombines TRBV29-1 with TRBJ1-6; 7 bases are a match to TRBD1. Germline V gives CDR1 SQVTM, CDR2 ANQGSEA. The CDR3 spans 13 residues. Trimming removed 4 bases from V and 8 bases from J; junction bases left unmatched: 5. The CDR3 DNA follows: TGCAGCGTTGGGACAGGCCCAGATTCACCCCTCCACTTT. This sequence encodes CSVGTGPDSPLHF.

The V gene is TRBV5-1, the J gene TRBJ2-7; the match to TRBD1 covers 8 bases. CDR3 size: 15 residues. V lost 3 bases, J lost 5 bases, and 10 bases stayed unmatched. From germline, CDR1 is SGHRS and CDR2 YFSETQ. CDR3 bases: TGCGCCAGCAGCTCGTCGGACAGGGTAAGAAACGAGCAGTACTTC. Its translation is CASSSSDRVRNEQYF.

V is TRBV10-3 and J is TRBJ2-2, with TRBD1 as a possible D gene (7 bases). The CDR3 length is 14 residues. Germline-derived CDR1 and CDR2 are ENHRY and SYGVKD. Trimming took 4 bases from V and 3 from J, leaving 9 bases between them. CDR3 nucleotides: TGTGCCATCAGTGTCAGGGGGGACACCGGGGAGCTGTTTTTT. As protein: CAISVRGDTGELFF.

The gene calls are TRBV6-6 and TRBJ1-5; D is ambiguous. Germline V CDR1 and CDR2: MNHNY, SVGAGI (reference sequence). Trimming took off 2 bases at V and 4 bases at J, with 9 bases between the two ends. CDR3 length equals 14 residues. The CDR3 loop is CASSYPEENQPQHF. Written as DNA, the CDR3 is TGTGCCAGCAGTTACCCGGAGGAAAATCAGCCCCAGCATTTT.

The rearrangement uses TRBV6-5 and TRBJ1-2; 7 nucleotides agree with TRBD1. The V gene's germline CDR1 is MNHEY and CDR2 SVGAGI. V gave up 7 bases and J gave up 6 bases; unmatched junction bases: 5. CDR3 length: 12 residues. For the CDR3, the DNA is TGTGCCAGCACCTCGACAGGGAATGGCTACACCTTC. Its translation is CASTSTGNGYTF.